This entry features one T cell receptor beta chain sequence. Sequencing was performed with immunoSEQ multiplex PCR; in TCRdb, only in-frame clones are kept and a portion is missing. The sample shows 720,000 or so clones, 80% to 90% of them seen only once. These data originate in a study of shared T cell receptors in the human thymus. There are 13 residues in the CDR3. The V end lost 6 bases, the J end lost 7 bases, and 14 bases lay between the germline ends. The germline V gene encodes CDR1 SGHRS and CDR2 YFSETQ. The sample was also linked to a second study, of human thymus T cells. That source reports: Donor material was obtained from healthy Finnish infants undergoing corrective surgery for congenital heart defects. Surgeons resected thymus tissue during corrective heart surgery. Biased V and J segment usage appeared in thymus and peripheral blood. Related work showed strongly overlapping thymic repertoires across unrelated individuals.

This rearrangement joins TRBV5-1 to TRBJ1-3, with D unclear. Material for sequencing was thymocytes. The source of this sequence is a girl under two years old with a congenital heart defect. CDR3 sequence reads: CASTGGPTNTIYF. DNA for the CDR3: TGCGCCAGCACCGGTGGGCCGACGAACACCATATATTTT.